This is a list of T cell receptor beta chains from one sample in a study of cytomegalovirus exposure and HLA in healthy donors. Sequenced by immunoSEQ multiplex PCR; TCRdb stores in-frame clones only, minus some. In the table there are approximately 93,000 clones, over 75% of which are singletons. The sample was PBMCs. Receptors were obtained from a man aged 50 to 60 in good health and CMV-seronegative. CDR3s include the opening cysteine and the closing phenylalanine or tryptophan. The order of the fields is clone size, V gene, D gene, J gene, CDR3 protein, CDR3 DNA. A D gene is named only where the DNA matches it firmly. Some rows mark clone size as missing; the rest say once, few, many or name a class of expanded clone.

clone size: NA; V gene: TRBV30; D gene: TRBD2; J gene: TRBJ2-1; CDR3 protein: CAWVVGGLARNEQFF; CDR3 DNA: TGTGCCTGGGTCGTGGGTGGACTAGCGCGAAATGAGCAGTTCTTC
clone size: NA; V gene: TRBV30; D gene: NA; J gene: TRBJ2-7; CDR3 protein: CAWSPGLSDEQYF; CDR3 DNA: TGTGCCTGGAGTCCGGGACTTAGTGACGAGCAGTACTTC
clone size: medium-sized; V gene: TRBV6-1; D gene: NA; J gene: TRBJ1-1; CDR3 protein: CASSVEPNTEAFF; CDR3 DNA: TGTGCCAGCAGTGTAGAACCGAACACTGAAGCTTTCTTT
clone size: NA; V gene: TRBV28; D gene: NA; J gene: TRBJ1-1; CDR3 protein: CASSSQAGRLIGTEAFF; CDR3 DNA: TGTGCCAGCAGTTCGCAGGCAGGGAGGTTGATTGGTACTGAAGCTTTCTTT
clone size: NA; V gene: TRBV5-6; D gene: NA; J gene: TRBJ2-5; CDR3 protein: CASSFHLTPSDETQYF; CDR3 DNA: TGTGCCAGCAGCTTCCACCTAACGCCCAGCGACGAGACCCAGTACTTC
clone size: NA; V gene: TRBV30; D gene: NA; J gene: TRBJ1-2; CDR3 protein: CAWRRQSYGYTF; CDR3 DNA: TGTGCCTGGAGGAGACAGTCCTATGGCTACACCTTC
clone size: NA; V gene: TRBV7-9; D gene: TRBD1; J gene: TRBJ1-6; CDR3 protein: CASSFRDRGRSPLHF; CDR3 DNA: TGTGCCAGCAGCTTCCGGGACAGGGGGCGTTCACCCCTCCACTTT
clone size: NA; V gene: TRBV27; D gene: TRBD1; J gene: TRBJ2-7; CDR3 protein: CASSLAGTGIYEQYF; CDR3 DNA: TGTGCCAGCAGTTTGGCGGGGACAGGGATATACGAGCAGTACTTC
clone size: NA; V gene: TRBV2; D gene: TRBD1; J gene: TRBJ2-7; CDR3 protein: CASSPGQGNSYEQYF; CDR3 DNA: TGTGCCAGCAGCCCGGGACAGGGGAATTCCTACGAGCAGTACTTC
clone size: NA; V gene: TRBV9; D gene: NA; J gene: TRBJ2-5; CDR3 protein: CASSVEGSGAQETQYF; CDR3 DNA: TGTGCCAGCAGCGTAGAAGGTAGCGGAGCCCAAGAGACCCAGTACTTC
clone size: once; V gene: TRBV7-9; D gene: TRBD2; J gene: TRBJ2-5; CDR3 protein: CASSLPSGRAWSLQETQYF; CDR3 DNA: TGTGCCAGCAGCCTTCCTAGCGGGAGGGCCTGGTCCCTCCAAGAGACCCAGTACTTC
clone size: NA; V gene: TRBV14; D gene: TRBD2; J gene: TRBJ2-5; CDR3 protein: CASSQDDTLLAGLQETQYF; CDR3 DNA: TGTGCCAGCAGCCAAGATGACACCTTACTAGCGGGGTTACAAGAGACCCAGTACTTC
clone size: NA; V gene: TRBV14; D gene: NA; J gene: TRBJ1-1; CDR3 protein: CASSRTVNTEAFF; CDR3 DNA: TGTGCCAGCAGCAGGACAGTGAACACTGAAGCTTTCTTT
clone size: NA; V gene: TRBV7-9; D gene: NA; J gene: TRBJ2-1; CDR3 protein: CASSLLGISGEPYNEQFF; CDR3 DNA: TGTGCCAGCAGCTTGCTGGGAATTAGCGGAGAACCCTACAATGAGCAGTTCTTC
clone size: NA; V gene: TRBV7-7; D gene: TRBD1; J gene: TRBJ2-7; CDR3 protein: CASSFRQGNEQYF; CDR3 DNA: TGTGCTAGCAGCTTCCGACAGGGAAACGAGCAGTACTTC
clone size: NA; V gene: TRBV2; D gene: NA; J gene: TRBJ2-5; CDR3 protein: CARQGGIQETQYF; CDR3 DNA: TGTGCCAGACAGGGGGGGATCCAAGAGACCCAGTACTTC
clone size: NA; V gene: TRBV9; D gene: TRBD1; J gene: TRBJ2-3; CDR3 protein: CASSLVGTVRTDTQYF; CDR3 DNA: TGTGCCAGCAGCTTAGTCGGGACAGTACGCACAGATACGCAGTATTTT
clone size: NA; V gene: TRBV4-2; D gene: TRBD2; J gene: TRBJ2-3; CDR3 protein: CASSQDLVGGADTQYF; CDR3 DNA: TGTGCCAGCAGCCAAGATCTAGTGGGAGGGGCAGATACGCAGTATTTT
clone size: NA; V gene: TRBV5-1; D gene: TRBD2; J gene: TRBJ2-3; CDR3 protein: CASSLAGSLAGTDTQYF; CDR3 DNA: TGCGCCAGCAGCTTGGCGGGTTCGCTAGCGGGCACAGATACGCAGTATTTT
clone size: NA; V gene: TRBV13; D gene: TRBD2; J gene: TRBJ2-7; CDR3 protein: CASILWDSGSTEQYF; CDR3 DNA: TGTGCCAGCATCCTTTGGGATAGCGGGAGTACAGAGCAGTACTTC
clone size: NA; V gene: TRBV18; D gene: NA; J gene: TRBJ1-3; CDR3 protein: CASSPPRGRNTIYF; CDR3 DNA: TGTGCCAGCTCACCACCGCGGGGTAGAAACACCATATATTTT
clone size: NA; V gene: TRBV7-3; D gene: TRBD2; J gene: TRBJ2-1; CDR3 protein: CASSFSGIRDNEQFF; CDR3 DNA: TGTGCCAGCAGCTTTAGCGGGATCAGGGACAATGAGCAGTTCTTC
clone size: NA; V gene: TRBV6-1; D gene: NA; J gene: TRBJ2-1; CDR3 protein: CASSEALSYNEQFF; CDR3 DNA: TGTGCCAGCAGTGAAGCGCTATCCTACAATGAGCAGTTCTTC
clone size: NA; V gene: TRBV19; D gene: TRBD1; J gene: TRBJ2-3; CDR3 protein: CASSILGQGFTDTQYF; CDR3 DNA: TGTGCCAGTAGTATTCTGGGACAGGGCTTCACAGATACGCAGTATTTT
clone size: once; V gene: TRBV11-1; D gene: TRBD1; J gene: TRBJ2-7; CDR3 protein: CASSPWTGPLIEQYF; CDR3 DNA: TGTGCCAGCAGCCCCTGGACAGGCCCTTTGATTGAGCAGTACTTC
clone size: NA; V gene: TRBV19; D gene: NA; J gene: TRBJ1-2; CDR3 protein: CASSIWPNYGYTF; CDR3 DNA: TGTGCCAGTAGTATTTGGCCGAACTATGGCTACACCTTC
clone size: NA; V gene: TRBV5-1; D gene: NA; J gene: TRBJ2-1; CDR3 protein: CASSLTGRGEQFF; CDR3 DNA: TGCGCCAGCAGCTTGACGGGGCGGGGTGAGCAGTTCTTC
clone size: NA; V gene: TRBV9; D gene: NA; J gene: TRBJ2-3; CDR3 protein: CASSVAQGITDTQYF; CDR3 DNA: TGTGCCAGCAGCGTAGCCCAGGGGATCACAGATACGCAGTATTTT